A single sample is the source of the 17 T cell receptor beta chains below, sequenced in a study of cytomegalovirus exposure and HLA in healthy donors. The PCR contained 60 Vbeta and 13 Jbeta primers. Assay used: immunoSEQ multiplex PCR; TCRdb lists only in-frame clones, some missing. The repertoire consists of 270,000 or so clones, with 80% to 90% occurring once and the leading ten covering about 4%. The sequenced sample was PBMCs. The receptors originated from a man in his forties in good health and CMV-seropositive.

The J gene is TRBJ2-6, the V gene TRBV18, with a tentative D call TRBD2 (5 bases). The V end was cut by 3 bases, the J end by 3 bases, with 9 bases between. Germline V gives CDR1 KGHSH, CDR2 LQKENI. This CDR3 has 15 amino acids. CDR3 nucleotide sequence: TGTGCCAGCTCACCGCCGGGATTTGGGGCCAACGTCCTGACTTTC. The encoded protein is CASSPPGFGANVLTF.

This clone appeared a few times. This rearrangement joins TRBV6-1 to TRBJ1-3; 7 nucleotides align to TRBD1. CDR3 length: 13 residues. V shed 8 bases and J 0 bases; nucleotides not matched to a gene: 1. CDR1 and CDR2 from the germline V gene are MNHNS and SASEGT. The CDR3 protein is CASWTGSGNTIYF. CDR3 sequence (DNA): TGTGCCAGCTGGACAGGCTCTGGAAACACCATATATTTT.

The chain employs TRBV11-2 and TRBJ2-5, with 10 bases matching TRBD2. Losses at the gene ends were 5 bases for V and 2 bases for J; bases not matched to a gene: 2. This CDR3 is built from 14 residues. From germline, CDR1 is SGHAT and CDR2 FQNNGV. The DNA for the CDR3 is TGTGCCAGCAGCAAACTAGCGGGGCAAGAGACCCAGTACTTC. Protein sequence: CASSKLAGQETQYF.

The V gene is TRBV5-4, the J gene TRBJ2-7; 7 bases align to TRBD1. With V trimmed by 3 bases and J by 2 bases, 14 bases remained unmatched. CDR3 length: 17 amino acids. Looked up from germline, CDR1 is SGHNT and CDR2 is YYREEE (reference sequence). The CDR3 spells CASSSPTGKPFPYEQYF. The CDR3 region has the DNA TGTGCCAGCAGCTCGCCGACAGGGAAGCCCTTTCCCTACGAGCAGTACTTC. Together with reference TRBV5-4 and TRBJ2-7, the CDR3 gives the full variable domain: ETGVTQSPTHLIKTRGQQVTLRCSSQSGHNTVSWYQQALGQGPQFIFQYYREEENGRGNFPPRFSGLQFPNYSSELNVNALELDDSALYLCASSSPTGKPFPYEQYFGPGTRLTVT.

This sequence joins TRBV7-3 and TRBJ2-7; D unresolved. The CDR3 extends over 14 amino acids. CDR1 SGHTA and CDR2 FQGTGA come from the germline V gene. The V end lost 1 base, the J end lost 0 bases, and 7 bases lay between the germline ends. This chain's CDR3 is CASSLKGDSYEQYF. CDR3 nucleotides: TGTGCCAGCAGCTTAAAAGGAGACTCCTACGAGCAGTACTTC.

The CDR3 coding sequence is TGTGCCAGCAGTATACCCGGCGGGGGATACACTGAAGCTTTCTTT. Translation: CASSIPGGGYTEAFF. The chain couples TRBV28 to TRBJ1-1, with D possibly matching TRBD1 (5 bases). The CDR3 contains 15 residues. The germline V gene encodes CDR1 MDHEN and CDR2 SYDVKM. The V gene lost 5 bases and the J gene lost 3 bases, with 16 bases spanning the gap. The complete variable domain, with remaining parts taken from reference TRBV28 and TRBJ1-1, reads DVKVTQSSRYLVKRTGEKVFLECVQDMDHENMFWYRQDPGLGLRLIYFSYDVKMKEKGDIPEGYSVSREKKERFSLILESASTNQTSMYLCASSIPGGGYTEAFFGQGTRLTVV.

CDR3 amino acids: CASSLEGGRGNEQFF. The CDR3 region has the DNA TGTGCCAGCAGCTTAGAAGGCGGGAGGGGCAATGAGCAGTTCTTC. This chain connects TRBV7-2 to TRBJ2-1, with 9 bases fitting TRBD2. The CDR3 sequence is 15 residues long. Germline values: CDR1 SGHTA, CDR2 FQGNSA. V was pared by 1 base and J by 6 bases, with 4 bases of the junction left unmatched.

This clone has just a few counts. The chain couples TRBV4-3 to TRBJ2-7; weak D call: TRBD1 (5 bases). The germline V and J ends were trimmed by 1 base and 3 bases, with 10 bases remaining between them. This CDR3 region has 14 residues. Germline V gene lookup returns CDR1 LGHNA and CDR2 YSLEER. DNA of the CDR3: TGCGCCAGCAGCCAAGCCCAGGGTCTCTACGAGCAGTACTTC. This encodes CASSQAQGLYEQYF.

The rearrangement links TRBV7-3 to TRBJ2-1, with a possible D match to TRBD2 (6 bases). Germline assignment: CDR1 SGHTA and CDR2 FQGTGA. CDR3 length: 16 residues. The V end lost 4 bases, the J end lost 3 bases, and 16 bases lay between the germline ends. The CDR3 loop is CASSSTIGTVYNEQFF. In nucleotides, the CDR3 is TGTGCCAGCAGCTCCACCATCGGGACTGTCTACAATGAGCAGTTCTTC.

The chain couples TRBV19 to TRBJ2-5, with D tentatively TRBD2 (5 bases). Germline CDR1 is LNHDA and CDR2 is SQIVND (reference sequence). With 10 bases removed from V and 0 bases from J, the gap between germline ends came to 12 bases. The CDR3 extends over 13 amino acids. CDR3 sequence reads: CATGGQHQETQYF. CDR3 coding DNA: TGTGCCACAGGCGGGCAACACCAAGAGACCCAGTACTTC.

The chain links TRBV7-9 to TRBJ1-4; 8 positions match TRBD1. Germline trimming cut 6 bases from V and 5 bases from J; bases unmatched to any gene: 11. Germline assignment: CDR1 SEHNR and CDR2 FQNEAQ (reference sequence). The CDR3 runs to 16 residues. The CDR3 here is CASRPPGRGRNEKLFF. The CDR3 nucleotides read TGTGCCAGCAGACCGCCCGGCAGGGGGCGGAATGAAAAACTGTTTTTT.

The CDR3 reads CASSEREAFYEQYF. The CDR3 DNA is TGTGCCAGCAGTGAACGGGAGGCCTTCTACGAGCAGTACTTC. The rearrangement links TRBV25-1 to TRBJ2-7; TRBD2 matches 7 bases. Germline CDR1 MGHDK, CDR2 SYGVNS. CDR3 size: 14 residues. The V and J ends lost 2 bases and 3 bases, in that order; junction bases with no gene match: 4.

Comments on this clone: The same CDR3 is also encoded by other DNA sequences in this sample. The chain has TRBV9 and TRBJ2-1; 7 bases are a match to TRBD2. Germline V lookup: CDR1 SGDLS, CDR2 YYNGEE. The CDR3 is made up of 14 amino acids. After removal of 0 bases from V and 3 bases from J, the junction contained 0 bases not matched to a gene. The DNA of the CDR3 is TGTGCCAGCAGCGTAGCTAGCGGCTACAATGAGCAGTTCTTC. Translation gives CASSVASGYNEQFF.

The rearrangement joins TRBV7-3 to TRBJ2-1; D remains ambiguous. From germline, CDR1 is SGHTA and CDR2 FQGTGA. Trimming pared 5 bases from V and 2 bases from J, leaving 7 bases between. The CDR3 is made up of 13 amino acids. The CDR3 DNA follows: TGTGCCAGCAGCCTAGGCGCCTACAATGAGCAGTTCTTC. It specifies CASSLGAYNEQFF.

The rearrangement uses TRBV5-1 and TRBJ2-3; perhaps TRBD2 as D (5 bases). The V end was cut by 2 bases, the J end by 0 bases, with 13 bases between. The germline CDR1 and CDR2 sequences are SGHRS and YFSETQ. This CDR3 has 16 residues. CDR3 sequence (DNA): TGCGCCAGCAGCTTATCCGGTAGCGCAAGCACAGATACGCAGTATTTT. Protein sequence: CASSLSGSASTDTQYF.

The rearrangement joins TRBV27 to TRBJ2-7; D is possibly TRBD1 (5 bases). V lost 6 bases and J lost 1, with 16 bases in between. CDR1 and CDR2 from the germline V gene are MNHEY and SMNVEV (reference sequence). This CDR3 is built from 15 residues. DNA for the CDR3: TGTGCCAGCAGCCGGAGACAGTCAAAGTCCTACGAGCAGTACTTC. Translation: CASSRRQSKSYEQYF.

This chain links TRBV19 with TRBJ1-5; D perhaps matches TRBD1 (5 bases). CDR1 and CDR2 from the germline V gene are LNHDA and SQIVND (reference sequence). V was trimmed by 5 bases and J by 7 bases, leaving 12 bases between them. This CDR3 region has 13 residues. The CDR3 nucleotides are TGTGCCAGTAGTCCCTCAGCAGGGCAGCCCCAGCATTTT. Its protein product is CASSPSAGQPQHF. The full variable domain, completed using reference TRBV19 and TRBJ1-5, is DGGITQSPKYLFRKEGQNVTLSCEQNLNHDAMYWYRQDPGQGLRLIYYSQIVNDFQKGDIAEGYSVSREKKESFPLTVTSAQKNPTAFYLCASSPSAGQPQHFGDGTRLSIL.